The next 26 T cell receptor beta chains were all read from a single sample in a study of control samples from healthy donors and cancer patients. Measured with immunoSEQ multiplex PCR; TCRdb has only the in-frame clones, and not every one. The table has roughly 86,000 clones, over 75% seen once. The sample was blood. These receptors were obtained from a woman between 18 and 29 years old in good health.

Note on this clone: Different DNA sequences within this sample yield the same CDR3. The rearrangement links TRBV7-8 to TRBJ1-1; D is unclear. Trimming took off 2 bases at V and 0 bases at J, with 4 bases between the two ends. Germline assignment: CDR1 SGHVS and CDR2 FQNEAQ. The CDR3 contains 13 residues. DNA for the CDR3: TGTGCCAGCAGCTTAACGGTGAACACTGAAGCTTTCTTT. Translating gives CASSLTVNTEAFF.

There are a few counts of this clone. The chain uses TRBV7-5 and TRBJ2-3; the tabulated D call, TRBD2, remains unverified against the DNA. TRBV7-5 is flagged as a pseudogene. The CDR3 sequence is 13 residues long. The CDR3 loop reads CVRSCSIADTQYF. Written as DNA, the CDR3 is TGTGTCAGAAGCTGCTCGATAGCAGATACGCAGTATTTT.

This clone was counted a single time. The chain employs TRBV25-1 and TRBJ2-7; the D call may be TRBD1 or TRBD2 (5 bases each). This CDR3 is 14 amino acids long. Germline-derived CDR1 and CDR2 are MGHDK and SYGVNS. Between the trimmed V and J ends, which lost 0 bases and 6 bases, there was a span of 12 bases. CDR3: CASSEYRGPSEQYF. In DNA, the CDR3 is TGTGCCAGCAGTGAATATCGGGGCCCCTCCGAGCAGTACTTC.

V gene TRBV7-9 combines with J gene TRBJ2-1; the match to TRBD2 covers 7 bases. The CDR3 loop spans 14 amino acids. Germline CDR1 and CDR2: SEHNR and FQNEAQ (reference sequence). V dropped 5 bases and J dropped 9; count of bases not matched to a gene: 10. CDR3 loop: CASSGDPQRGEQFF. CDR3 coding DNA: TGTGCCAGCAGCGGGGACCCTCAGCGGGGTGAGCAGTTCTTC.

The chain uses TRBV19 and TRBJ1-2; D is possibly TRBD1 (5 bases). Germline V gene sequence: CDR1 LNHDA, CDR2 SQIVND (reference sequence). The V gene lost 3 bases and the J gene lost 2 bases, with 13 bases spanning the gap. CDR3 length equals 15 residues. As DNA, the CDR3 is TGTGCCAGTAGTATGGCCCAGGGAAACAACTATGGCTACACCTTC. Protein product: CASSMAQGNNYGYTF.

V usage is TRBV12-3 or TRBV12-4 and J usage is TRBJ2-3; no firm D call. This CDR3 is built from 11 residues. The V and J ends lost 1 base and 8 bases respectively, with 4 bases between them. The CDR3 loop is CASSLEGTQYF. CDR3 in DNA: TGTGCCAGCAGTTTAGAAGGTACGCAGTATTTT.

V usage is TRBV28 and J usage is TRBJ1-5; D unclear. Germline loops: CDR1 MDHEN, CDR2 SYDVKM. V gave up 3 bases and J gave up 2 bases, with 8 bases separating them. The CDR3 consists of 14 residues. CDR3 region: CASSFYSGNQPQHF. Written as DNA, the CDR3 is TGTGCCAGCAGTTTTTACAGCGGCAATCAGCCCCAGCATTTT.

The chain carries TRBV2 and TRBJ1-2; the match to TRBD1 covers 7 bases. Trimming at V came to 10 bases and at J to 8 bases, leaving 19 bases not matched to a gene. CDR3 size: 15 residues. Germline CDR1 is SNHLY and CDR2 is FYNNEI. CDR3 sequence (DNA): TGTGCCACCCTCGACAGGGAGCTCTCATCTAAGGGCTACACCTTC. It translates to CATLDRELSSKGYTF.

CDR3 coding DNA: TGTGCCAGTAGTATAGGACAGTATAATTCACCCCTCCACTTT. Amino acid sequence: CASSIGQYNSPLHF. The chain recombines TRBV19 with TRBJ1-6; D may be TRBD1 (5 bases). Trimming pared 1 base from V and 4 bases from J, leaving 5 bases between. The length of the CDR3 is 14 residues. Germline CDR1 is LNHDA and CDR2 is SQIVND (reference sequence).

This chain uses TRBV10-3 with TRBJ1-1; D not resolved. This CDR3 contains 13 residues. V gave up 3 bases and J gave up 1 base, with 6 bases separating them. Germline V lookup: CDR1 ENHRY, CDR2 SYGVKD. Written as DNA, the CDR3 is TGTGCCATCAGTGACGATTCGAACACTGAAGCTTTCTTT. This gives the protein CAISDDSNTEAFF.

The chain links TRBV19 to TRBJ1-1; the match to TRBD1 covers 9 bases. This CDR3 spans 20 amino acids. V was pared by 3 bases and J by 3 bases, with 20 bases of the junction left unmatched. The germline V gene encodes CDR1 LNHDA and CDR2 SQIVND (reference sequence). The CDR3 bases are TGTGCCAGTAGTATTGGGGCCGTGGAGACAGGGGGTTCTTGGGACACTGAAGCTTTCTTT. Protein sequence: CASSIGAVETGGSWDTEAFF.

The chain recombines TRBV5-1 with TRBJ2-2; no definite D call. There are 15 residues in the CDR3. Germline V CDR1 and CDR2: SGHRS, YFSETQ. The V gene lost 7 bases and the J gene lost 0 bases, with 13 bases spanning the gap. CDR3 nucleotides: TGCGCCAGCGGAGCAGGCCCCCCGAACACCGGGGAGCTGTTTTTT. This encodes CASGAGPPNTGELFF. The whole variable domain, remainder taken from reference TRBV5-1 and TRBJ2-2, is KAGVTQTPRYLIKTRGQQVTLSCSPISGHRSVSWYQQTPGQGLQFLFEYFSETQRNKGNFPGRFSGRQFSNSRSEMNVSTLELGDSALYLCASGAGPPNTGELFFGEGSRLTVL.

The chain carries TRBV7-2 and TRBJ2-7, with D maybe TRBD1 (5 bases). V lost 4 bases and J 7 bases, leaving 14 bases between the germline ends. Germline CDR1 SGHTA, CDR2 FQGNSA. The CDR3 has 13 amino acids. The CDR3 DNA follows: TGTGCCAGCAGCTACGCAGCAGGGCGAGAGCAGTACTTC. Protein: CASSYAAGREQYF.

The chain links TRBV20-1 to TRBJ2-3; D possibly corresponds to TRBD2 (6 bases). CDR3 size: 15 residues. From germline, CDR1 is DFQATT and CDR2 SNEGSKA (reference sequence). The V end was cut by 3 bases, the J end by 1 base, with 14 bases between. The CDR3 spells CSASRLALGTDTQYF. CDR3 in DNA: TGCAGTGCTAGTCGGCTAGCGTTAGGCACAGATACGCAGTATTTT.

This chain connects TRBV6-6 to TRBJ1-5, with TRBD1 matching over 9 bases. The CDR3 extends over 14 amino acids. Germline V gene sequence: CDR1 MNHNY, CDR2 SVGAGI (reference sequence). J gave up 2 bases and V 7 bases, and 3 bases lay outside the gene matches. The CDR3, as DNA: TGTGCCAGCACGGGACAGGGTCGCAATCAGCCCCAGCATTTT. Its protein is CASTGQGRNQPQHF.

On this clone itself: Other DNA sequences of this sample code for an identical CDR3. The genes are TRBV5-1 and TRBJ1-1; TRBD1 matches at 7 bases. Germline CDR1 is SGHRS and CDR2 is YFSETQ. V gave up 3 bases and J gave up 2 bases; unmatched junction bases: 1. This CDR3 is built from 13 residues. In nucleotides, the CDR3 is TGCGCCAGCAGCTACAGGGGAAACACTGAAGCTTTCTTT. Translating gives CASSYRGNTEAFF. Looking up the rest from reference TRBV5-1 and TRBJ1-1 gives the full variable domain: KAGVTQTPRYLIKTRGQQVTLSCSPISGHRSVSWYQQTPGQGLQFLFEYFSETQRNKGNFPGRFSGRQFSNSRSEMNVSTLELGDSALYLCASSYRGNTEAFFGQGTRLTVV.

V gene TRBV29-1 combines with J gene TRBJ2-5, with 12 bases aligning to TRBD1. The CDR3 is made up of 15 amino acids. V shed 3 bases and J 1 base; nucleotides not matched to a gene: 3. CDR1 and CDR2 (germline): SQVTM, ANQGSEA. The CDR3 reads CSVEGTGGSQETQYF. The CDR3 nucleotides read TGCAGCGTTGAGGGGACAGGGGGCTCCCAAGAGACCCAGTACTTC.

The genes are TRBV18 and TRBJ1-1; 9 nucleotides align to TRBD1. The V segment lost 1 base and the J segment 6 bases; nucleotides outside the gene matches: 12. The CDR3 loop spans 17 amino acids. Germline V gives CDR1 KGHSH, CDR2 LQKENI. The CDR3, as DNA: TGTGCCAGCTCACCACGGGGACAGGGTACGAGCTCCCCTGAAGCTTTCTTT. Its protein product is CASSPRGQGTSSPEAFF. The full variable domain, completed using reference TRBV18 and TRBJ1-1, is NAGVMQNPRHLVRRRGQEARLRCSPMKGHSHVYWYRQLPEEGLKFMVYLQKENIIDESGMPKERFSAEFPKEGPSILRIQQVVRGDSAAYFCASSPRGQGTSSPEAFFGQGTRLTVV.

The chain recombines TRBV9 with TRBJ2-1; possible D gene TRBD2, 6 bases. The CDR3 consists of 15 residues. Trimming shortened V by 0 bases and J by 5 bases, and 12 bases separated the two germline ends. Germline V CDR1 and CDR2: SGDLS, YYNGEE. Here the CDR3 DNA reads TGTGCCAGCAGCGTAGGGGGAGGATTTGACAATGAGCAGTTCTTC. It yields the protein CASSVGGGFDNEQFF.

This chain connects TRBV23-1 to TRBJ2-7, with D tentatively TRBD1 (5 bases). TRBV23-1 is identified as an open reading frame with a role that is uncertain. V was shortened by 7 bases and J by 6 bases, with 16 bases between the two germline ends. CDR3 length equals 13 residues. The CDR3 spells CASTTGESGEQYF. As DNA, the CDR3 is TGCGCCAGCACTACAGGTGAGTCGGGCGAGCAGTACTTC.

The chain recombines TRBV4-1 with TRBJ2-1; perhaps TRBD2 as D (5 bases). Germline V gene sequence: CDR1 MGHRA, CDR2 YSYEKL. This CDR3 is built from 19 residues. Trimming removed 3 bases from V and 3 bases from J, with 24 bases in between. The CDR3 here is CASSQFRGSGGSLYNEQFF. In DNA form, the CDR3 reads TGCGCCAGCAGCCAGTTCCGAGGGTCCGGCGGGTCCCTCTACAATGAGCAGTTCTTC.

This clone was observed a few times. This chain links TRBV3-1 (or the pseudogene TRBV3-2) with TRBJ2-5; possibly TRBD1 for D (6 bases). V lost 0 bases and J 11 bases, leaving 7 bases between the germline ends. The CDR3 consists of 11 residues. CDR1 is LGHDT and CDR2 is YNNKEL in the germline V gene (reference sequence). The CDR3 region has the DNA TGTGCCAGCAGCCAAGAAGGGGGACAGTACTTC. It is translated as CASSQEGGQYF.

The chain carries TRBV7-8 and TRBJ2-1, with D perhaps TRBD1 (5 bases). The V end was cut by 5 bases, the J end by 9 bases, with 11 bases between. This CDR3 has 12 amino acids. Germline V gene lookup returns CDR1 SGHVS and CDR2 FQNEAQ. Here the CDR3 DNA reads TGTGCCAGCAGCCACCAGGGCTCTGAGCAGTTCTTC. This gives the protein CASSHQGSEQFF.

In its sample, this clone was seen a few times. This chain links TRBV30 with TRBJ2-3; D ambiguous. Germline V gene lookup returns CDR1 GTSNPN and CDR2 SVGIG (reference sequence). The CDR3 sequence is 15 residues long. The V end lost 0 bases, the J end lost 5 bases, and 15 bases lay between the germline ends. CDR3 sequence (DNA): TGTGCCTGGAGTGTACAAATACCTCGGAAAGATACGCAGTATTTT. Its translation: CAWSVQIPRKDTQYF.

V is TRBV7-9 and J is TRBJ1-1; tentatively, D is TRBD1 (5 bases). The CDR3 consists of 13 residues. The germline V gene encodes CDR1 SEHNR and CDR2 FQNEAQ (reference sequence). The germline V and J ends were trimmed by 8 bases and 1 base, with 11 bases remaining between them. CDR3 protein: CASGGGANTEAFF. CDR3 DNA: TGTGCCAGCGGGGGGGGAGCGAACACTGAAGCTTTCTTT.

The chain carries TRBV11-2 and TRBJ1-1; no clear D. Trimming pared 3 bases from V and 2 bases from J, leaving 7 bases between. Looked up from germline, CDR1 is SGHAT and CDR2 is FQNNGV. There are 13 residues in the CDR3. CDR3 nucleotide sequence: TGTGCCAGCAGCTTTTCGGGTAACACTGAAGCTTTCTTT. It codes for CASSFSGNTEAFF.